This is a list of T cell receptor beta chains from one sample in a study of blood T cell repertoires in COVID-19. TCRdb's table, derived via immunoSEQ multiplex PCR, lists solely in-frame clones and lacks some. Of about 300,000 clones in the sample, 87% were seen once. Material: peripheral blood. These TCRs come from a man younger than 35 with active or convalescent COVID-19. CDR3s include the opening cysteine and the closing phenylalanine or tryptophan. A D gene is named only where the DNA matches it firmly. Size is stated for part of the rows, as once, few or many counts, or as a class when the clone is expanded.

j_call v_call clone_size d_call cdr3_nt cdr3_aa
TRBJ2-5 TRBV7-6 NA NA TGTGCCAGCAGCCACCGGGACATCACTTGGGGAGAGACCCAGTACTTC CASSHRDITWGETQYF
TRBJ2-7 TRBV7-2 once NA TGTGCCAGCAGGACAAGGGACTCCCGTTGGGAGCAGTACTTC CASRTRDSRWEQYF
TRBJ2-7 TRBV7-9 once TRBD2 TGTGCCAGCAGCTTAGAGGCGGCGGGGGGGCGCGAGCAGTACTTC CASSLEAAGGREQYF
TRBJ1-1 TRBV5-4 NA TRBD1 TGTGCCAGCAGCCCGGGACAGGGATCGGGGAACACTGAAGCTTTCTTT CASSPGQGSGNTEAFF
TRBJ2-5 TRBV19 NA TRBD2 TGTGCCAGTAGTATTTCTGGCGGGAGTGGCGAGACCCAGTACTTC CASSISGGSGETQYF
TRBJ1-2 TRBV28 NA NA TGTGCCAGCACCTGGGGGGGGCTCGACTATGGCTACACCTTC CASTWGGLDYGYTF
TRBJ1-2 TRBV4-3 NA NA TGCGCCAGCAGCCAAGTAATGGGGGCCAGCTATGGCTACACCTTC CASSQVMGASYGYTF
TRBJ2-3 TRBV30 NA NA TGTGCCTGGAGAAAACTAGCTGACACGCAGTATTTT CAWRKLADTQYF
TRBJ1-2 TRBV3-1/TRBV3-2 NA TRBD1 TGTGCCAGCAAAAGACAGGGGCAGGGCTACACCTTC CASKRQGQGYTF
TRBJ1-1 TRBV18 NA NA TGTGCCAGCTCAGTAGACAGGGAAGCTTTCTTT CASSVDREAFF
TRBJ2-2 TRBV7-3 NA TRBD2 TGTGCCAGCAGCCCAATGGGACTAGCGGACACCGGGGAGCTGTTTTTT CASSPMGLADTGELFF
TRBJ1-2 TRBV4-1 NA TRBD1 TGCGCCAGCAGCCAAGAGGGACAGAGCAAGAACTATGGCTACACCTTC CASSQEGQSKNYGYTF
TRBJ2-7 TRBV23-1 NA NA TGCGCCAGCAGTAAAGGGACTGCCTTCTCCTACGAGCAGTACTTC CASSKGTAFSYEQYF
TRBJ2-7 TRBV29-1 NA TRBD1 TGCAGCGTTAGGGGACAGGGCTACGAGCAGTACTTC CSVRGQGYEQYF
TRBJ1-2 TRBV29-1 NA NA TGCAGCGTTCTCACTGAAGCTAACTATGGCTACACCTTC CSVLTEANYGYTF
TRBJ2-7 TRBV7-7 NA TRBD2 TGTGCCAGCAGCTTTGGATCGGGAGGTTCCTACGAGCAGTACTTC CASSFGSGGSYEQYF
TRBJ2-7 TRBV6-5 NA NA TGTGCCAGCAGTTACGGCGCTCTAGCCGAGCAGTACTTC CASSYGALAEQYF
TRBJ2-1 TRBV5-4 NA TRBD2 TGTGCCAGCAGCTTGGGGACTAGCGGAGACAATGAGCAGTTCTTC CASSLGTSGDNEQFF
TRBJ2-1 TRBV27 NA NA TGTGCCAGCAGCCTTACTAGCTTTTATGAGCAGTTCTTC CASSLTSFYEQFF
TRBJ2-3 TRBV5-1 NA NA TGCGCCAGCAGCTTGGGACCACTAGGGCCCGTGGATACGCAGTATTTT CASSLGPLGPVDTQYF
TRBJ2-1 TRBV27 NA NA TGTGCCAGCAGTTTCCACCGGAGTGAGCAGTTCTTC CASSFHRSEQFF
TRBJ2-3 TRBV11-2 few TRBD2 TGTGCCAGCAGCTGGGTTCAGGGACTAGCGGGACCAGATACGCAGTATTTT CASSWVQGLAGPDTQYF
TRBJ2-3 TRBV3-1/TRBV3-2 NA TRBD2 TGTGCCAGCAGCCAAATAGCGGGAGAGGCGGATACGCAGTATTTT CASSQIAGEADTQYF
TRBJ1-1 TRBV5-4 NA NA TGTGCCAGCAGCTTGGACAGGGACACTGAAGCTTTCTTT CASSLDRDTEAFF
TRBJ1-1 TRBV5-1 NA NA TGCGCCAGCAGCTTGGCCGACAGGAACACTGAAGCTTTCTTT CASSLADRNTEAFF
TRBJ2-3 TRBV7-2 NA NA TGTGCCAGCAGCCTACTCGGCACAGATACGCAGTATTTT CASSLLGTDTQYF
TRBJ2-2 TRBV5-4 NA NA TGTGCCAGCAGCTTGTGGTGGGGAGACACCGGGGAGCTGTTTTTT CASSLWWGDTGELFF
TRBJ2-6 TRBV11-2 NA NA TGTGCCAGCAGCTTAGTAACGGGGTTGAGAGCTGGGGCCAACGTCCTGACTTTC CASSLVTGLRAGANVLTF
TRBJ1-5 TRBV19 few TRBD1 TGTGCCAGTAACCCCGGACAGGGAGGAGGCGCCCAGCATTTT CASNPGQGGGAQHF
TRBJ2-3 TRBV7-7 NA NA TGTGCCAGCAGGGAAGCGGGCGGAGGTACGCAGTATTTT CASREAGGGTQYF
TRBJ2-1 TRBV14 NA TRBD2 TGTGCCAGCAGCCAAGCTCCAAGACTAGCGGGGTACAATGAGCAGTTCTTC CASSQAPRLAGYNEQFF
TRBJ1-6 TRBV6-5 NA NA TGTGCCAGCCAGTGGCTGATTAATTCACCCCTCCACTTT CASQWLINSPLHF
TRBJ1-2 TRBV3-1/TRBV3-2 NA NA TGTGCCAGCAGCCCCTTCGGGGATGGCTACACCTTC CASSPFGDGYTF
TRBJ2-2 TRBV4-1 NA TRBD1 TGCGCCAGCGCGGACAGGGGGCAGAACACCGGGGAGCTGTTTTTT CASADRGQNTGELFF
TRBJ2-1 TRBV7-3 NA TRBD1 TGTGCCAGCAGCTCGACAGGGTACTACAATGAGCAGTTCTTC CASSSTGYYNEQFF
TRBJ1-2 TRBV12-3/TRBV12-4 NA NA TGTGCCATCTTTTTGGGGGAGGGCTATGGCTACACCTTC CAIFLGEGYGYTF
TRBJ2-7 TRBV7-9 NA TRBD2 TGTGCCAGCAGCCCGAGCGGGGGGTTCTCCTACGAGCAGTACTTC CASSPSGGFSYEQYF
TRBJ2-4 TRBV5-1 NA TRBD2 TGCGCCAGCAGCTTGCGGTCGACTAGCGGATGGGGACAAAACATTCAGTACTTC CASSLRSTSGWGQNIQYF
TRBJ2-1 TRBV6-4 NA NA TGTGCCAGCAGTGACTCGAGTGGGAGAGGAAGTAATGAGCAGTTCTTC CASSDSSGRGSNEQFF
TRBJ1-5 TRBV10-3 NA NA TGTGCCATCAGTGAATCCCAGGGTTACAATCAGCCCCAGCATTTT CAISESQGYNQPQHF
TRBJ1-1 TRBV5-4 NA TRBD1 TGTGCCAGCAGGAGCCTCGGACAGGGACTGAACACTGAAGCTTTCTTT CASRSLGQGLNTEAFF
TRBJ2-1 TRBV9 NA NA TGTGCCAGCAGCGTATCTCCAGGGGACAATGAGCAGTTCTTC CASSVSPGDNEQFF
TRBJ1-3 TRBV10-3 few NA TGTGCCATCGGTGAACAGGGAATCGTCACCATATATTTT CAIGEQGIVTIYF
TRBJ2-7 TRBV5-1 NA TRBD1 TGCGCCAGCAGACTCGCCCCGGGACAGAGCTACGAGCAGTACTTC CASRLAPGQSYEQYF
TRBJ2-7 TRBV11-2 NA NA TGTGCCAGCAGCTTAACAGGTCCGACGCACGAGCAGTACTTC CASSLTGPTHEQYF
TRBJ2-7 TRBV28 NA TRBD2 TGTGCCAGCAGCAAACTAGCGGGAGGAGGTGGCGAGCAGTACTTC CASSKLAGGGGEQYF
TRBJ2-7 TRBV27 NA TRBD1 TGTGCCAGCAGTCCCGGACAGGGGGCCTACGAGCAGTACTTC CASSPGQGAYEQYF
TRBJ2-3 TRBV7-2 NA TRBD2 TGTGCCAGCAGCTTTCTAGCGGGGGCAGATACGCAGTATTTT CASSFLAGADTQYF
TRBJ2-5 TRBV19 NA NA TGTGCCAGTAGTATTCAACCGGGGGTCGGTCGAGAGACCCAGTACTTC CASSIQPGVGRETQYF
TRBJ2-1 TRBV10-3 NA TRBD2 TGTGCCAGTCGACTAGCGGGGGGGTCCTACAATGAGCAGTTCTTC CASRLAGGSYNEQFF
TRBJ1-1 TRBV5-1 NA TRBD1 TGCGCCAGCAGCCTGAACAGGGGTGGTGAGCCGAACACTGAAGCTTTCTTT CASSLNRGGEPNTEAFF
TRBJ2-2 TRBV9 NA NA TGTGCCAGCAGCACGCGGGACAGTAACACCGGGGAGCTGTTTTTT CASSTRDSNTGELFF
TRBJ2-5 TRBV5-6 once NA TGTGCCAGCAGCTTGCTGGAGACCCAGTACTTC CASSLLETQYF
TRBJ1-4 TRBV2 few NA TGTGCCAGCACCATTAATGAAAAACTGTTTTTT CASTINEKLFF
TRBJ2-5 TRBV5-1 NA TRBD2 TGCGCCAGCAGCTTATCTACTAGCGGCTATGAGGCCCAGTACTTC CASSLSTSGYEAQYF
TRBJ1-2 TRBV4-1 NA TRBD1 TGCGCCAGCAGCCAAATAGGGACAGGGGTTTATGGCTACACCTTC CASSQIGTGVYGYTF